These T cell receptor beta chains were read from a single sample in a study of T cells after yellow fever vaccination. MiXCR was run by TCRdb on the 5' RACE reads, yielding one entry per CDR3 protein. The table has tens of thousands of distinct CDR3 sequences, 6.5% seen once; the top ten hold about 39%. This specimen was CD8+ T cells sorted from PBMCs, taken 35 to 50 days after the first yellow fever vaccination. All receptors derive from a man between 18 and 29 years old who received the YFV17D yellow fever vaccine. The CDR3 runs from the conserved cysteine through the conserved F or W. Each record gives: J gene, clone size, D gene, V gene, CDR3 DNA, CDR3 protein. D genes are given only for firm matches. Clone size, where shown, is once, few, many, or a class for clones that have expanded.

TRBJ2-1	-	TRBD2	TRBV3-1	TGTGCCTGCTCCCAAGAATCACGGGGGGGTGACGATGAGCAGTTCTTC	CACSQESRGGDDEQFF
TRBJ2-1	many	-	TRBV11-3	TGTGCCAGCGGCCCCCTGGGCGACAATGAGCAGTTCTTC	CASGPLGDNEQFF
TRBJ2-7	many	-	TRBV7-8	TGTGCCAGCAGCTTAAGGTGGGACGAGCAGTACTTC	CASSLRWDEQYF
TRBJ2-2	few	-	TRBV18	TGTGCCAGCTCACGAGAGGGGCCGAACACCGGGGAGCTGTTTTTT	CASSREGPNTGELFF
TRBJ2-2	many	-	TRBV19	TGTGCCAGTACGGGGGGGACAGGGCTCCGGGAGCTGTTTTTT	CASTGGTGLRELFF
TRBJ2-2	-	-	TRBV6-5	TGTGCCAGCAGTTGGGGAGGGGGAGGGGCCACCGGGGAGCTGTTTTTT	CASSWGGGGATGELFF
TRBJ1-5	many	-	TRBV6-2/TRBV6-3	TGTGCCAGCCGACGTAGCAATCAGCCCCAGCATTTT	CASRRSNQPQHF
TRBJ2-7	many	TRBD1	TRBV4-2	TGTGCCAGCAGCCAAGTGGGGACAGGGGAAATCTACGAGCAGTACTTC	CASSQVGTGEIYEQYF
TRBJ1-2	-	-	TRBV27	TGTGCCAGCAGTGTACGAAGGAATTGGGACTATGGCTACACCTTC	CASSVRRNWDYGYTF
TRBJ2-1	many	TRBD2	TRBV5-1	TGCGCCAGCAGCTTTCCTTGGACTAGCGGGGGAATCGTTTATGAGCAGTTCTTC	CASSFPWTSGGIVYEQFF
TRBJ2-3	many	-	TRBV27	TGTGCCAGCAGGAACGGGCCAGGGGGGACAGATACGCAGTATTTT	CASRNGPGGTDTQYF
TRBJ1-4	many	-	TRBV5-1	TGCGCCAGCAGCTTGGAATCGGGGCTGGGGACTAATGAAAAACTGTTTTTT	CASSLESGLGTNEKLFF
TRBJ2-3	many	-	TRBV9	TGTGCCAGCAGCGTAGAGGCGGAAGGGGTAACAGATACGCAGTATTTT	CASSVEAEGVTDTQYF
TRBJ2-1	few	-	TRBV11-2	TGTGCCAGCAGCTTAGATGTATGGGGGGCTGGGAATGAGCAGTTCTTC	CASSLDVWGAGNEQFF
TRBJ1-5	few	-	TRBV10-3	TGTGCCATCAGTGATTCTGTGGGGCCGTATCAGCCCCAGCATTTT	CAISDSVGPYQPQHF
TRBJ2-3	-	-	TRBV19	TGTGCCAGTAGTATCCTAGCGACGCGAACAACAGATACGCAGTATTTT	CASSILATRTTDTQYF
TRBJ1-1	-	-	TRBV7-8	TGTGCCAGCACCATGGAAGCGGAAAACACTGAAGCTTTCTTT	CASTMEAENTEAFF
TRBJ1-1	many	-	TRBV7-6	TGTGCCAGCAGCTTAGGCTGGGGCTCTGAAGCTTTCTTT	CASSLGWGSEAFF
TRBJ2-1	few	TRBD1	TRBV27	TGTGCCAGCAGTTTAATGGCCGGACAGGCCGAGCAGTTCTTC	CASSLMAGQAEQFF
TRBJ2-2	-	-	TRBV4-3	TGCGCCAGCAGCCAACTTCCGGGGGCGAACACCGGGGAGCTGTTTTTT	CASSQLPGANTGELFF
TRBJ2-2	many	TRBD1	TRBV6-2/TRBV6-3	TGTGCCAGCGGACCTCACAGGGGACGGGACACCGGGGAGCTGTTTTTT	CASGPHRGRDTGELFF
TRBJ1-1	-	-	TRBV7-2	TGTGCCAGCGAGAAAATGACGGCCGTGGGGGTGGGAGAAGCTTTCTTT	CASEKMTAVGVGEAFF
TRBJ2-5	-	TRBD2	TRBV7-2	TGTGCCAGCAGCCCGAGCCAGCGGGGGGGCCCCGAGACCCAGTACTTC	CASSPSQRGGPETQYF
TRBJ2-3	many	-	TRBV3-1	TGTGCCAGCAGCCCCCGGCCCCGGACGCATACGCAGTATTTT	CASSPRPRTHTQYF
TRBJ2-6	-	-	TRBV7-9	TGTGCCAGCAGCTTTGTGACCGGGGCCAACGTCCTGACTTTC	CASSFVTGANVLTF